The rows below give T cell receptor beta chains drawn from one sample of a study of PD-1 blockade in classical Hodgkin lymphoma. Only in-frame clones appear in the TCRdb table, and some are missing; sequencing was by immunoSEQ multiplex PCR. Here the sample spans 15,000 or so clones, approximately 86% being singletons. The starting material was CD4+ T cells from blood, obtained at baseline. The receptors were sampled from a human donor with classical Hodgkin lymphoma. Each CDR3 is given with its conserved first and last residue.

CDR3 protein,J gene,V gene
CASSLNRDSQAFF,TRBJ1-1,TRBV5-1
CASNGEGHTEAFF,TRBJ1-1,TRBV5-1
CASRGDGNQPQHF,TRBJ1-5,TRBV6-5
CASSTDQATQYF,TRBJ2-3,TRBV5-4
CATGQGAFGYTF,TRBJ1-2,TRBV28
CASSRDRVGGRASYEQYF,TRBJ2-7,TRBV5-6
CASSLTRERHNEQFF,TRBJ2-1,TRBV27
CASSLPWAATEAFF,TRBJ1-1,TRBV5-6
CASSYSARNTEAFF,TRBJ1-1,TRBV6-6
CASSRDIYNEQFF,TRBJ2-1,TRBV4-3
CASRTSGGANTGELFF,TRBJ2-2,TRBV6-6
CASSLGPLSGELFF,TRBJ2-2,TRBV7-3
CASSLRTGFDTQYF,TRBJ2-3,TRBV11-3
CASSLEGDRGNEQFF,TRBJ2-1,TRBV5-4
CASSERGYSGNTIYF,TRBJ1-3,TRBV6-1
CASSLDTNPPNYGYTF,TRBJ1-2,TRBV5-1
CSVVLFTQYF,TRBJ2-3,TRBV29-1
CASARTDGNTIYF,TRBJ1-3,TRBV2
CASSPAAGGGDGYGDQPQHF,TRBJ1-5,TRBV18
CASSLGNSVAGELFF,TRBJ2-2,TRBV5-1
CASSDRRGSFETQYF,TRBJ2-5,TRBV5-5
CASSLGINQPQHF,TRBJ1-5,TRBV6-6
CASSLLGEGSPLHF,TRBJ1-6,TRBV27
CASSPRAGANTGELFF,TRBJ2-2,TRBV7-9
CASRPGQLNYGYTF,TRBJ1-2,TRBV6-5
CASRKSQDSGREQYF,TRBJ2-7,TRBV19
CASSLGTDVYEKLFF,TRBJ1-4,TRBV7-9
CASSGLASTDTQYF,TRBJ2-3,TRBV2
CASSPRLSTDTQYF,TRBJ2-3,TRBV7-2
CASSSTGGRFSYEQYF,TRBJ2-7,TRBV7-6
CASSLIVTGELFF,TRBJ2-2,TRBV4-3
CASSLAAGASYEQYF,TRBJ2-7,TRBV7-6
CASAYFPGGAYEQYF,TRBJ2-7,TRBV7-6
CASSQTVFYGYTF,TRBJ1-2,TRBV6-5
CASSFGTGGETQYF,TRBJ2-5,TRBV13
CASSQMGIAPHEQYF,TRBJ2-7,TRBV7-9
CASSPRLAGYTDTQYF,TRBJ2-3,TRBV19
CASSPLAGGQYEQYF,TRBJ2-7,TRBV9
CASSQDRTGPYYGYTF,TRBJ1-2,TRBV4-1
CASSIEQETQYF,TRBJ2-5,TRBV19
CASSIRAGSPMNTEAFF,TRBJ1-1,TRBV19
CASTPRMNTEAFF,TRBJ1-1,TRBV6-5
CASSSLGTGDGSQFF,TRBJ2-1,TRBV6-5
CAIRGEGSRFYGYTF,TRBJ1-2,TRBV10-3
CASSLHSGPSYEQYF,TRBJ2-7,TRBV19
CASSLETRGYTF,TRBJ1-2,TRBV5-4
CASSLVGGKAETQYF,TRBJ2-5,TRBV7-5
CASSPPAGEEGDEQYF,TRBJ2-7,TRBV9
CAISESQWNEQFF,TRBJ2-1,TRBV10-3
CTSSRLRSASYEQYF,TRBJ2-7,TRBV1
CASSPSQGAWNEQFF,TRBJ2-1,TRBV11-1
CASSEKDSFSNQPQHF,TRBJ1-5,TRBV10-1
CASSSQGAYNEQFF,TRBJ2-1,TRBV7-9
CASSLPSGRSFF,TRBJ2-1,TRBV7-6
CASSPGGDEQYF,TRBJ2-7,TRBV18
CASTNGQGATDTQYF,TRBJ2-3,TRBV28
CASSILADRYNEQFF,TRBJ2-1,TRBV18